This T cell receptor (beta chain) was sequenced for a study of blood T cell repertoires in COVID-19. About the study: The study drew acute and convalescent COVID-19 samples from the United States, Italy and Spain. From T cells, B-cell-depleted T cells, or PBMCs came the material, which was cDNA or gDNA.

This clone was seen a handful of times. Germline CDR1 reads MNHEY; CDR2 reads SVGAGI. V dropped 7 bases and J dropped 2 bases, with 9 bases sitting between them. The CDR3 has 14 amino acids. How the authors handled the data: Counts of nucleated cells, estimated from reference gene primer amplification, were obtained. TCRdb keeps only in-frame clones here, not all; method: immunoSEQ multiplex PCR. V and J calls and clone size are as listed in that table; D and trimming were resolved from the DNA. The sample includes fewer than 130,000 clones, around 83% of them seen just once. The rearrangement uses TRBV6-5 and TRBJ2-6; the D gene is possibly TRBD2 (6 bases). Source material: peripheral blood. The TCR sequence derives from a human donor in a cohort sampled during active COVID-19. DNA for the CDR3: TGTGCCAGCATAGGGAGGACTGGGGCCAACGTCCTGACTTTC. Translating gives CASIGRTGANVLTF.